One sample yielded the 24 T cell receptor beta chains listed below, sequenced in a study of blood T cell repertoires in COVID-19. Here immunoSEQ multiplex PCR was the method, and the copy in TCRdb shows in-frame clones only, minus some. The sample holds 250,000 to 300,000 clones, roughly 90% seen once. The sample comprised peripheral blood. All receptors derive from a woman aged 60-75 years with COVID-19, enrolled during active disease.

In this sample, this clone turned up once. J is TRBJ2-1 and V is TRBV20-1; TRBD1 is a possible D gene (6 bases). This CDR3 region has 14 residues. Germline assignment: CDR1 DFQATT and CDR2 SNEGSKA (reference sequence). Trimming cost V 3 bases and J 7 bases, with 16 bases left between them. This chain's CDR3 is CSASSRGMGNEQFF. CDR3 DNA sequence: TGCAGTGCTAGTTCCAGGGGAATGGGGAATGAGCAGTTCTTC.

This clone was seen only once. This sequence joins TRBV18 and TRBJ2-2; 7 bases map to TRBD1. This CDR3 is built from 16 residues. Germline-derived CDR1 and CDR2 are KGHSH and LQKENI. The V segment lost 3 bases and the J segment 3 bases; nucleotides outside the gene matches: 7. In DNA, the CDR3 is TGTGCCAGCTCACCTAAGACAGGGATCGACACCGGGGAGCTGTTTTTT. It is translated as CASSPKTGIDTGELFF.

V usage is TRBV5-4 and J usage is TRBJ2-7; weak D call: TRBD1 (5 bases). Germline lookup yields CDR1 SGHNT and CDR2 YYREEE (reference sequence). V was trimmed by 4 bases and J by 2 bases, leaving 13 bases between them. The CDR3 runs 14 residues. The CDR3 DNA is TGTGCCAGCAGCCTGACAGACACCACCTACGAGCAGTACTTC. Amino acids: CASSLTDTTYEQYF.

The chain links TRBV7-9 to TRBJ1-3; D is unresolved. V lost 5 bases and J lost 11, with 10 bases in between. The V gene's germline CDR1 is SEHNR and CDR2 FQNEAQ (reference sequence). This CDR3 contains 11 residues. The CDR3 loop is CASSARGAIYF. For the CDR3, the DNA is TGTGCCAGCAGCGCCCGGGGAGCCATATATTTT.

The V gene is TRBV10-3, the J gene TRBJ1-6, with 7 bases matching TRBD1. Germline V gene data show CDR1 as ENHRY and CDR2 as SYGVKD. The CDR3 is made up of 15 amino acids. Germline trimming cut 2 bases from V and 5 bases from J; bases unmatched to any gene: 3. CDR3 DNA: TGTGCCATCAGTGAGGAGGGACAGAATAATTCACCCCTCCACTTT. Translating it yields CAISEEGQNNSPLHF.

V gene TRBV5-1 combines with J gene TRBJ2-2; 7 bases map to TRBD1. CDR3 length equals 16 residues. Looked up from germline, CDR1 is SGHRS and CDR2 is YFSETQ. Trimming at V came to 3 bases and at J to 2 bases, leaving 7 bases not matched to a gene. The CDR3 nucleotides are TGCGCCAGCAGCTCCGGGACAGAGTTTAACACCGGGGAGCTGTTTTTT. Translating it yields CASSSGTEFNTGELFF. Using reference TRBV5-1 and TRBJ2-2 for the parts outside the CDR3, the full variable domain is KAGVTQTPRYLIKTRGQQVTLSCSPISGHRSVSWYQQTPGQGLQFLFEYFSETQRNKGNFPGRFSGRQFSNSRSEMNVSTLELGDSALYLCASSSGTEFNTGELFFGEGSRLTVL.

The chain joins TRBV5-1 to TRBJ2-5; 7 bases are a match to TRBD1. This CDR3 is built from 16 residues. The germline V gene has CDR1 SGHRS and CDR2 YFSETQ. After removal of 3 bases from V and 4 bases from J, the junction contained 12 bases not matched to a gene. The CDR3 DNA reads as TGCGCCAGCAGCTCGAACCCGGGGTACAGGGGAGAGACCCAGTACTTC. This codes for CASSSNPGYRGETQYF. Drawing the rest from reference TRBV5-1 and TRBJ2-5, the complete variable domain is KAGVTQTPRYLIKTRGQQVTLSCSPISGHRSVSWYQQTPGQGLQFLFEYFSETQRNKGNFPGRFSGRQFSNSRSEMNVSTLELGDSALYLCASSSNPGYRGETQYFGPGTRLLVL.

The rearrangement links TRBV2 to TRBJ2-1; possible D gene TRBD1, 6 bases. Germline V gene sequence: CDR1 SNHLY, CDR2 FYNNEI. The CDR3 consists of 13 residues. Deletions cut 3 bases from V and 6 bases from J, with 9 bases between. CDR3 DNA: TGTGCCAGCAGTGACCTCAGGGGCAATGAGCAGTTCTTC. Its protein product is CASSDLRGNEQFF.

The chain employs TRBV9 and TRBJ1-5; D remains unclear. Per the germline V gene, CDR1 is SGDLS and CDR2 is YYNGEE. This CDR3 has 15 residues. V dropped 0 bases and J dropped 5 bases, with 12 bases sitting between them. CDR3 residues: CASSVGTGSHQPQHF. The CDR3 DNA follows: TGTGCCAGCAGCGTAGGTACTGGGAGCCATCAGCCCCAGCATTTT.

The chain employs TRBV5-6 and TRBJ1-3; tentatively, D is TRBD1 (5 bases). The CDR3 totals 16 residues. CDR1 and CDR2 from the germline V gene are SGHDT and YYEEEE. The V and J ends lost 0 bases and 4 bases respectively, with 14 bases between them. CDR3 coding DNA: TGTGCCAGCAGCTTGGCAGCAGGGTTCGGAGGAAACACCATATATTTT. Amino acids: CASSLAAGFGGNTIYF.

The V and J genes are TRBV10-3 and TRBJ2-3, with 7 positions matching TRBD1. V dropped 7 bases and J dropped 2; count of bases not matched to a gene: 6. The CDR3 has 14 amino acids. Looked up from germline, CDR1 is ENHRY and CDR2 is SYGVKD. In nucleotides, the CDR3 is TGTGCCATCAACAGACAGGGTCTCACAGATACGCAGTATTTT. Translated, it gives CAINRQGLTDTQYF.

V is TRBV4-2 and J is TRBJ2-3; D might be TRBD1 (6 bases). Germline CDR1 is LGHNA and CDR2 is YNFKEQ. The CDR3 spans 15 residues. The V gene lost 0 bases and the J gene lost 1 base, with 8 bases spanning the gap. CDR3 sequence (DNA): TGTGCCAGCAGCCAAGAGGGGGCCCGCACAGATACGCAGTATTTT. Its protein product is CASSQEGARTDTQYF.

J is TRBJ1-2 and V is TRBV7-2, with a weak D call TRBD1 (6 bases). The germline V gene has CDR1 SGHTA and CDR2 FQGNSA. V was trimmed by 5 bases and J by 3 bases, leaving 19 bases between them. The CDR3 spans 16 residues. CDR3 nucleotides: TGTGCCAGCAGCCCAAGATCGGGGGGCCGGTACTATGGCTACACCTTC. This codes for CASSPRSGGRYYGYTF.

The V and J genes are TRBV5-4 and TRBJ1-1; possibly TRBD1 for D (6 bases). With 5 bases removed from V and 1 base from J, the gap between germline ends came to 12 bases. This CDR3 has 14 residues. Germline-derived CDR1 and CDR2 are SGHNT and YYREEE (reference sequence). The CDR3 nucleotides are TGTGCCAGCAGGCCGCAGGGGACGAACACTGAAGCTTTCTTT. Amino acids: CASRPQGTNTEAFF.

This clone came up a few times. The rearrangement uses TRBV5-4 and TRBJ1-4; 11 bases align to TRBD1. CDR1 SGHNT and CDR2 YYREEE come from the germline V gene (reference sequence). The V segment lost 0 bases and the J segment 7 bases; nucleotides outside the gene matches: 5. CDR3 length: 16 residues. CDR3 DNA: TGTGCCAGCAGCTTGGCGCCGGACAGGGGGCGTGAAAAACTGTTTTTT. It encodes CASSLAPDRGREKLFF.

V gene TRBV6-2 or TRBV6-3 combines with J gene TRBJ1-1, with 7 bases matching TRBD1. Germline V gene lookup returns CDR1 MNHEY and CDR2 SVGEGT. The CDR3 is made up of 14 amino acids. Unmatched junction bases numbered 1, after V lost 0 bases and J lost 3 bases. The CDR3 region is CASSYSQGDTEAFF. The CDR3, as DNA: TGTGCCAGCAGTTACTCTCAGGGGGACACTGAAGCTTTCTTT.

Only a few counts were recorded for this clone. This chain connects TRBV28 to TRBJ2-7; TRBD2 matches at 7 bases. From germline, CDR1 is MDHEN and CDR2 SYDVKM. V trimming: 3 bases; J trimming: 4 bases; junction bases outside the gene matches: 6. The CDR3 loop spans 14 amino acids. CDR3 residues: CASSLGGSRYEQYF. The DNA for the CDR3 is TGTGCCAGCAGTTTGGGGGGGTCTAGATACGAGCAGTACTTC. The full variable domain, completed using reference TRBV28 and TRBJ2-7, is DVKVTQSSRYLVKRTGEKVFLECVQDMDHENMFWYRQDPGLGLRLIYFSYDVKMKEKGDIPEGYSVSREKKERFSLILESASTNQTSMYLCASSLGGSRYEQYFGPGTRLTVT.

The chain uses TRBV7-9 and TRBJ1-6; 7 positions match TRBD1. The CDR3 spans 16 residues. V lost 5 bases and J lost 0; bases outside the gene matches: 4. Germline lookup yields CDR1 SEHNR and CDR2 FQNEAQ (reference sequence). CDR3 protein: CASSLGQASYNSPLHF. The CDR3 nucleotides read TGTGCCAGCAGCCTCGGACAGGCCTCCTATAATTCACCCCTCCACTTT.

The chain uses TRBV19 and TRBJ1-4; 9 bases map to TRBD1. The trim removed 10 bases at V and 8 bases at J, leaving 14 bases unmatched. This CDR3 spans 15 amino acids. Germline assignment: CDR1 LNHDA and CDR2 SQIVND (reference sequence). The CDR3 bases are TGTGCCACGGACAGGGGATTGGGGGCGAACGAAAAACTGTTTTTT. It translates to CATDRGLGANEKLFF.

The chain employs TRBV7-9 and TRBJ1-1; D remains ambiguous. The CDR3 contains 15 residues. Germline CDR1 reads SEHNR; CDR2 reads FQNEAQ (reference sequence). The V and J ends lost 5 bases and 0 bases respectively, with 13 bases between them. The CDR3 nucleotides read TGTGCCAGCAGCCCCCCAGCGGGCCTGAACACTGAAGCTTTCTTT. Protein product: CASSPPAGLNTEAFF.

The CDR3 DNA reads TGTGCCAGCAGTAAGGGGCCCTACGAGCAGTACTTC. Its protein is CASSKGPYEQYF. This chain uses TRBV2 with TRBJ2-7, with D tentatively TRBD1 (5 bases). The CDR3 extends over 12 amino acids. Germline CDR1 reads SNHLY; CDR2 reads FYNNEI. V lost 5 bases and J lost 2, with 7 bases in between. Drawing the rest from reference TRBV2 and TRBJ2-7, the complete variable domain is EPEVTQTPSHQVTQMGQEVILRCVPISNHLYFYWYRQILGQKVEFLVSFYNNEISEKSEIFDDQFSVERPDGSNFTLKIRSTKLEDSAMYFCASSKGPYEQYFGPGTRLTVT.

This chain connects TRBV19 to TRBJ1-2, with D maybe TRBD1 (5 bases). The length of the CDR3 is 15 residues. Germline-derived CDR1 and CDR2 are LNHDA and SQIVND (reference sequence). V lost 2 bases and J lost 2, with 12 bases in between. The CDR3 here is CASSISPGRNYGYTF. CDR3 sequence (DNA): TGTGCCAGTAGTATATCACCAGGGAGGAACTATGGCTACACCTTC.

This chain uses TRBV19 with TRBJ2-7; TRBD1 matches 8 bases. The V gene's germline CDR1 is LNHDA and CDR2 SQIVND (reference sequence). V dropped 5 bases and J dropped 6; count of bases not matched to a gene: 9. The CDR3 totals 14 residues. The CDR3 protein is CASSLQGDVGEQYF. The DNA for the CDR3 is TGTGCCAGTAGTTTACAGGGGGATGTCGGCGAGCAGTACTTC.

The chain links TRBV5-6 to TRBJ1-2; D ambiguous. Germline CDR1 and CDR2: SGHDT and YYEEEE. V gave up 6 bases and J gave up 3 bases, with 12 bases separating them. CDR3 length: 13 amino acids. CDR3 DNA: TGTGCCAGCAATCTAGGTCAGCACTATGGCTACACCTTC. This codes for CASNLGQHYGYTF.